Below, 8 T cell receptor beta chains from the same sample are listed, as sequenced in a study of regulatory T cells in long-lasting Graves disease (dated by TCRdb to about 2021). This specimen's time point label, per the study, means: newly diagnosed GD, antithyroid drugs for less than 3 months. For both TCR sequencing and RNA sequencing, RNA was extracted from PBMCs in TRIzol. Receptor amplification or capture employed multiplex PCR. Sequencing took place on an Illumina HiSeq 4000. iRepertoire HTBI primers and Arm-PCR amplification of CDR3 regions were used to construct TCR beta libraries. TCRdb reprocessing: public reads trimmed at Q25 with fastp, clones called with MiXCR, in-frame beta chains kept. Identical CDR3 protein sequences are pooled into one entry, listed with their most common genes and DNA. Counted in this sample were roughly 510,000 distinct CDR3 sequences; 16% of them appeared once. Jointly, the top ten make up about 12% of the sample.

These data were also filed under a second study, of T cells in Graves' hyperthyroidism and ophthalmopathy.

The starting material was peripheral blood mononuclear cells (PBMCs), obtained at new diagnosis, from a patient treated with antithyroid drugs. These receptor sequences come from a man in his late teens or twenties with Graves disease. Donor details come from another sample of the same person, matched by shared clones.

In its sample, this clonotype was seen a few times. This could be a read error, since a much larger clone is one nucleotide away. This CDR3 is CASSLEISSYNEQLF. CDR3 coding DNA: TGTGCCAGCAGCTTAGAAATCAGCTCCTACAATGAGCAGCTCTTC. The chain is built from TRBV13 and TRBJ2-1; D is ambiguous. Germline V gene data show CDR1 as PRHDT and CDR2 as FYEKMQ (reference sequence). The length of the CDR3 is 15 residues.

This chain connects TRBV7-2 to TRBJ2-2; TRBD1 might be the D (5 bases). The V end lost 0 bases, the J end lost 6 bases, and 14 bases lay between the germline ends. This CDR3 contains 16 residues. Germline V gene sequence: CDR1 SGHTA, CDR2 FQGNSA. CDR3 nucleotide sequence: TGTGCCAGCAGCTTAGCGGACGCCAGGGTCCCCGGGGAGCTGTTTTTT. It translates to CASSLADARVPGELFF.

This clonotype occurred a few times. This chain connects TRBV11-3 to TRBJ2-2, with 15 nucleotides matching TRBD2. J was trimmed by 5 bases and V by 5 bases; bases with no gene match: 9. The germline gives CDR1 SGHNT, CDR2 YENEEA. This CDR3 comprises 18 residues. The CDR3: CASSPGLAGGVGTGELFF. CDR3 nucleotides: TGTGCCAGCAGCCCGGGACTAGCGGGAGGAGTAGGGACCGGGGAGCTGTTTTTT. Full variable domain (missing parts from reference TRBV11-3 and TRBJ2-2): EAGVVQSPRYKIIEKKQPVAFWCNPISGHNTLYWYLQNLGQGPELLIRYENEEAVDDSQLPKDRFSAERLKGVDSTLKIQPAELGDSAVYLCASSPGLAGGVGTGELFFGEGSRLTVL.

This clonotype has more than one count but fewer than ten. The rearrangement uses TRBV6-1 and TRBJ2-2; 9 positions agree with TRBD2. Trimming took 7 bases from V and 8 from J; bases not matched to a gene: 8. Germline V gene lookup returns CDR1 MNHNS and CDR2 SASEGT. This CDR3 has 14 residues. CDR3 sequence reads: CASIEIAGVGELFF. CDR3 nucleotides: TGTGCCAGCATAGAAATAGCGGGAGTTGGGGAGCTGTTTTTT.

On this clonotype itself: No conserved phenylalanine or tryptophan is present at the end of the CDR3, so a read error is the likely explanation. The chain couples TRBV12-3 or TRBV12-4 to TRBJ1-1; 12 bases agree with TRBD1. The CDR3 has 13 amino acids. The CDR3 DNA reads TGTGCCGGCAGTCTGGGACAGGGGGCCGAAGCTTTCCTT. Translation gives CAGSLGQGAEAFL.

This clonotype showed up many times. The gene calls are TRBV30 and TRBJ1-1, with 8 bases aligning to TRBD1. The V gene end was trimmed by 4 bases and the J gene end by 1 base; junction bases not matched to a gene: 14. Per the germline V gene, CDR1 is GTSNPN and CDR2 is SVGIG (reference sequence). The CDR3 covers 17 residues. CDR3 loop: CAWTGGSRANRNTEAFF. The CDR3 DNA reads TGTGCCTGGACAGGGGGCTCGAGGGCCAATAGGAACACTGAAGCTTTCTTT.

This clonotype was seen a few times. The chain joins TRBV5-5 to TRBJ2-5; TRBD2 aligns across 13 bases. The CDR3 spans 18 residues. Germline trimming cut 3 bases from V and 2 bases from J; bases unmatched to any gene: 10. Germline lookup yields CDR1 SGHKS and CDR2 YYEKEE (reference sequence). The CDR3 region has the DNA TGTGCCAGCAGCTATGGACTAGCGGGAGAAGGGAAACAAGAGACCCAGTACTTC. This translates into CASSYGLAGEGKQETQYF.

This clonotype has a handful of counts. The rearrangement joins TRBV28 to TRBJ2-7, with TRBD1 identical over 7 bases. V lost 5 bases, J lost 3 bases, and 7 bases stayed unmatched. The germline CDR1 and CDR2 sequences are MDHEN and SYDVKM. CDR3 length equals 14 residues. This CDR3 is CASSRSTGIYEQYF. CDR3 DNA sequence: TGTGCCAGCAGTCGATCGACAGGGATCTACGAGCAGTACTTC.